Listed below are T cell receptor beta chains from one sample, sequenced in a study of T cell clonotyping in hematopoietic cell transplantation. TCRdb's copy holds only in-frame clones and misses some; the assay was immunoSEQ multiplex PCR. In the table there are some 40,000 clones, nearly 97% of which are singletons. Sequenced: peripheral blood mononuclear cells. The receptors were gathered from a man younger than 45 in good health. Some clones in this sample may be carry-over from other donors' samples. Each CDR3 is given with its conserved first and last residue. A D gene is named only where the DNA matches it firmly. Only some rows state a clone size, as once, few, many or a class for expanded clones.

>TRBD1|-|TRBV7-9|TRBJ2-3
CASSSSGTGVTDTQYF
TGTGCCAGCAGCTCATCCGGGACAGGGGTCACAGATACGCAGTATTTT
>TRBD1|-|TRBV7-9|TRBJ1-1
CAGTAMNTEAFF
TGTGCCGGGACAGCCATGAACACTGAAGCTTTCTTT
>-|-|TRBV9|TRBJ2-7
CASSVGVGVGYEQYF
TGTGCCAGCAGCGTAGGAGTTGGCGTCGGCTACGAGCAGTACTTC
>TRBD1|-|TRBV5-4|TRBJ1-3
CASSPSTTGALSGNTIYF
TGTGCCAGCAGCCCATCCACGACAGGGGCCCTCTCTGGAAACACCATATATTTT
>-|-|TRBV5-1|TRBJ2-6
CASSLQYSGANVLTF
TGCGCCAGCAGCCTACAGTACTCTGGGGCCAACGTCCTGACTTTC
>TRBD2|-|TRBV4-1|TRBJ2-1
CASSQVMRLAGAYNEQFF
TGCGCCAGCAGCCAAGTGATGCGACTAGCGGGAGCCTACAATGAGCAGTTCTTC
>-|-|TRBV29-1|TRBJ2-3
CSASPGAGPRPPRDTQYF
TGCAGCGCCTCTCCTGGGGCGGGACCAAGACCGCCGCGGGATACGCAGTATTTT
>TRBD1|-|TRBV7-3|TRBJ1-1
CASSPGTGPTNTEAFF
TGTGCCAGCAGCCCTGGGACAGGACCCACTAACACTGAAGCTTTCTTT
>-|-|TRBV30|TRBJ2-1
CAWSGLYEQFF
TGTGCCTGGAGTGGTTTGTATGAGCAGTTCTTC
>TRBD1|-|TRBV30|TRBJ2-7
CAWSVGTGSEQYF
TGTGCCTGGAGTGTAGGGACAGGGAGCGAGCAGTACTTC
>-|-|TRBV11-2|TRBJ2-1
CASSISRAEQFF
TGTGCCAGCAGCATTTCCCGGGCCGAGCAGTTCTTC
>-|-|TRBV30|TRBJ2-1
CAWSVLGSGPSEQFF
TGTGCCTGGAGTGTACTTGGTAGCGGCCCCTCAGAGCAGTTCTTC
>-|-|TRBV11-2|TRBJ2-7
CASSSRSSLGDF
TGTGCCAGCAGCTCTAGATCTAGTCTTGGGGACTTC
>-|-|TRBV27|TRBJ2-3
CASSSTQGFSTDTQYF
TGTGCCAGCAGTTCTACTCAGGGTTTTAGCACAGATACGCAGTATTTT
>-|-|TRBV20-1|TRBJ2-7
CSARDTYEQYF
TGCAGTGCTAGAGACACCTACGAGCAGTACTTC
>-|-|TRBV6-5|TRBJ1-1
CASRAPGPNTEAFF
TGTGCCAGCAGGGCGCCGGGTCCCAACACTGAAGCTTTCTTT
>-|few|TRBV4-2|TRBJ1-2
CASSQASGSRHGYTF
TGTGCCAGCAGCCAAGCGTCCGGGTCCCGGCACGGCTACACCTTC